The 4 T cell receptor beta chains reported below all come from one sample, sequenced in a study of blood T cell repertoires in COVID-19. Profiled with immunoSEQ multiplex PCR; TCRdb holds only in-frame clones, not every one. The sample carries approximately 300,000 clones, about four fifths recorded once. The sequenced sample consisted of peripheral blood. These receptors were collected from a woman aged 45-59 years with acute or convalescent COVID-19.

The V and J genes are TRBV7-2 and TRBJ1-1; 7 nucleotides line up with TRBD1. In germline, CDR1 is SGHTA, CDR2 FQGNSA. J lost 1 base, V lost 2 bases, and 10 bases had no gene match. The CDR3 runs to 17 residues. In DNA, the CDR3 is TGTGCCAGCAGCTTAAGGGGGCAGCGCTGGGGGAACACTGAAGCTTTCTTT. This codes for CASSLRGQRWGNTEAFF.

The V and J genes are TRBV6-5 and TRBJ1-2, with 8 bases lining up with TRBD1. Germline V gene data show CDR1 as MNHEY and CDR2 as SVGAGI. V was clipped by 6 bases and J by 8 bases; unmatched bases: 11. This CDR3 has 14 amino acids. CDR3 amino acids: CASSRDRQGQGYTF. The DNA for the CDR3 is TGTGCCAGCAGCCGTGACCGACAGGGGCAGGGCTACACCTTC.

A few counts support this clone. The chain carries TRBV7-9 and TRBJ1-1; 8 bases fit TRBD1. V trimming: 6 bases; J trimming: 3 bases; junction bases outside the gene matches: 6. This CDR3 is 14 amino acids long. Germline lookup yields CDR1 SEHNR and CDR2 FQNEAQ (reference sequence). The CDR3 DNA is TGTGCCAGCAGGCAAACAGGGGGGTACACTGAAGCTTTCTTT. It is translated as CASRQTGGYTEAFF. Looking up the rest from reference TRBV7-9 and TRBJ1-1 gives the full variable domain: DTGVSQNPRHKITKRGQNVTFRCDPISEHNRLYWYRQTLGQGPEFLTYFQNEAQLEKSRLLSDRFSAERPKGSFSTLEIQRTEQGDSAMYLCASRQTGGYTEAFFGQGTRLTVV.

CDR3 protein: CASSLRKSTDTQYF. The CDR3 DNA sequence: TGTGCCAGCAGTTTGCGGAAGAGCACAGATACGCAGTATTTT. The chain couples TRBV28 to TRBJ2-3, with no clear D. From germline, CDR1 is MDHEN and CDR2 SYDVKM. The CDR3 totals 14 residues. V dropped 3 bases and J dropped 0 bases, with 7 bases sitting between them.